The 29 T cell receptor beta chains reported below all come from one sample, sequenced in a study of blood T cell repertoires in COVID-19. TCRdb keeps only in-frame clones here, not all; method: immunoSEQ multiplex PCR. The repertoire holds 120,000 or so clones, about 88% seen once, with over 3% in the top ten. The sequenced material came from peripheral blood. The source of these receptors is a woman between 45 and 60 years old with acute or convalescent COVID-19.

This chain uses TRBV7-2 with TRBJ2-2; the match to TRBD1 covers 9 bases. CDR3 length equals 15 residues. V was clipped by 5 bases and J by 5 bases; unmatched bases: 6. Germline V lookup: CDR1 SGHTA, CDR2 FQGNSA. This chain's CDR3 is CASSPGTGRTGELFF. For the CDR3, the DNA is TGTGCCAGCAGCCCCGGGACAGGGCGAACCGGGGAGCTGTTTTTT.

This clone was counted only a few times. This chain joins TRBV28 and TRBJ2-1; the D gene is possibly TRBD2 (6 bases). CDR3 size: 13 residues. Per germline, CDR1 MDHEN and CDR2 SYDVKM. V was clipped by 5 bases and J by 8 bases, with 13 bases between them. The CDR3 sequence: CASSPIRRDEQFF. The CDR3 DNA is TGTGCCAGCAGTCCTATACGGAGGGATGAGCAGTTCTTC.

The V gene is TRBV27, the J gene TRBJ1-1; a weak D match, TRBD1 (5 bases). Trimming removed 6 bases at V and 1 base at J, with 9 bases between. The CDR3 totals 13 residues. The V gene's germline CDR1 is MNHEY and CDR2 SMNVEV (reference sequence). CDR3 coding DNA: TGTGCCAGCAGGGGGCGGGGGAACACTGAAGCTTTCTTT. Translating it yields CASRGRGNTEAFF.

The chain joins TRBV30 to TRBJ1-5; D remains ambiguous. The CDR3 is made up of 13 amino acids. Trimming shortened V by 2 bases and J by 4 bases, and 9 bases separated the two germline ends. The V gene's germline CDR1 is GTSNPN and CDR2 SVGIG (reference sequence). The CDR3 reads CAWSLRENQPQHF. Written as DNA, the CDR3 is TGTGCCTGGAGTCTGCGTGAGAATCAGCCCCAGCATTTT.

The V and J genes are TRBV19 and TRBJ1-1; possible D gene TRBD1, 5 bases. Per germline, CDR1 LNHDA and CDR2 SQIVND (reference sequence). The CDR3 is 16 residues long. V lost 3 bases and J 0 bases, leaving 14 bases between the germline ends. CDR3 coding DNA: TGTGCCAGTAGTATTCCCAGGGTCGGTTTGAACACTGAAGCTTTCTTT. Translating it yields CASSIPRVGLNTEAFF.

The rearrangement uses TRBV5-1 and TRBJ1-5, with a tentative D call TRBD1 (6 bases). The V gene lost 4 bases and the J gene lost 3 bases, with 20 bases spanning the gap. The V gene's germline CDR1 is SGHRS and CDR2 YFSETQ. The CDR3 consists of 17 residues. The DNA for the CDR3 is TGCGCCAGCAGCAACGGACAGCTCATTCCGAACAATCAGCCCCAGCATTTT. Protein product: CASSNGQLIPNNQPQHF. The entire variable domain, with the rest obtained from reference TRBV5-1 and TRBJ1-5, is as follows: KAGVTQTPRYLIKTRGQQVTLSCSPISGHRSVSWYQQTPGQGLQFLFEYFSETQRNKGNFPGRFSGRQFSNSRSEMNVSTLELGDSALYLCASSNGQLIPNNQPQHFGDGTRLSIL.

The V gene is TRBV5-4, the J gene TRBJ1-4; D ambiguous. The CDR3 length is 15 residues. Germline V gene sequence: CDR1 SGHNT, CDR2 YYREEE (reference sequence). The V gene lost 0 bases and the J gene lost 7 bases, with 13 bases spanning the gap. As DNA, the CDR3 is TGTGCCAGCAGCTTGGATCCGGGAGTTAGTGAAAAACTGTTTTTT. The encoded protein is CASSLDPGVSEKLFF.

The chain has TRBV6-5 and TRBJ1-3; D gene unclear. Germline-derived CDR1 and CDR2 are MNHEY and SVGAGI. Trimming pared 7 bases from V and 0 bases from J, leaving 10 bases between. The CDR3 extends over 14 amino acids. CDR3 coding DNA: TGTGCCAGCAAAGCGGTTAGCTCTGGAAACACCATATATTTT. Its translation is CASKAVSSGNTIYF.

V gene TRBV27 combines with J gene TRBJ1-2, with 7 bases aligning to TRBD1. CDR1 is MNHEY and CDR2 is SMNVEV in the germline V gene (reference sequence). V shed 6 bases, J shed 0 bases, and the junction held 10 bases outside the gene matches. This CDR3 has 16 residues. The chain's CDR3 is CASSPQTGKANYGYTF. The CDR3 nucleotides read TGTGCCAGCAGCCCACAGACAGGGAAAGCTAACTATGGCTACACCTTC.

By proportion, this clone is medium-sized (0.01 to 0.1%). The rearrangement uses TRBV6-5 and TRBJ2-3, with TRBD2 identical over 10 bases. The junction had 9 bases not matched to a gene; V was cut back by 3 bases and J by 6 bases. Germline loops: CDR1 MNHEY, CDR2 SVGAGI. There are 16 residues in the CDR3. CDR3 DNA: TGTGCCAGCAGTTATACTCCTAGCGGGAGTCGGGATACGCAGTATTTT. It yields the protein CASSYTPSGSRDTQYF.

The rearrangement links TRBV6-5 to TRBJ2-2, with D perhaps matching TRBD1 (5 bases). Trimming left V 7 bases short and J 7 bases short, with 10 bases between. CDR1 MNHEY and CDR2 SVGAGI come from the germline V gene. The CDR3 has 12 residues. The CDR3 here is CASKGWGGELFF. As DNA, the CDR3 is TGTGCCAGCAAGGGGTGGGGCGGGGAGCTGTTTTTT.

The rearrangement joins TRBV5-8 to TRBJ2-2, with 10 bases aligning to TRBD2. Germline V gene data show CDR1 as SGHTS and CDR2 as YDEGEE. V trimming: 1 base; J trimming: 2 bases; junction bases outside the gene matches: 5. The CDR3 spans 17 residues. The CDR3 DNA sequence: TGTGCCAGCAGCTTGAACCCACTAGCGGGAAACACCGGGGAGCTGTTTTTT. Translating it yields CASSLNPLAGNTGELFF.

This chain uses TRBV4-2 with TRBJ2-1; tentatively, D is TRBD2 (6 bases). Trimming removed 1 base from V and 5 bases from J, with 9 bases in between. CDR3 size: 14 residues. The germline gives CDR1 LGHNA, CDR2 YNFKEQ. CDR3 sequence reads: CASSQGGLNNEQFF. In DNA, the CDR3 is TGTGCCAGCAGCCAAGGGGGACTCAACAATGAGCAGTTCTTC.

The chain has TRBV6-5 and TRBJ1-1; D is unresolved. V lost 0 bases and J lost 5, with 13 bases in between. Germline CDR1 reads MNHEY; CDR2 reads SVGAGI. This CDR3 has 15 amino acids. In DNA form, the CDR3 reads TGTGCCAGCAGTTACTCTCCGACCCTGGAGACTGAAGCTTTCTTT. Translated: CASSYSPTLETEAFF.

In this sample, this clone turned up once. The chain's CDR3 is CAWSGGRYEQYF. In DNA, the CDR3 is TGTGCCTGGAGTGGAGGGAGGTACGAGCAGTACTTC. V is TRBV30 and J is TRBJ2-7; a possible D gene is TRBD2 (6 bases). This CDR3 is built from 12 residues. V lost 1 base to trimming and J lost 4 bases, with 8 bases between them. Germline CDR1 and CDR2: GTSNPN and SVGIG (reference sequence).

The chain combines TRBV7-6 with TRBJ2-5; D is perhaps TRBD2 (5 bases). The germline V gene has CDR1 SGHVS and CDR2 FNYEAQ. V was clipped by 3 bases and J by 5 bases, with 13 bases between them. The CDR3 has 14 amino acids. The CDR3 loop reads CASSFGGPSETQYF. The CDR3 nucleotides are TGTGCCAGCAGCTTCGGCGGGCCCTCGGAGACCCAGTACTTC.

This chain connects TRBV2 to TRBJ2-7, with 9 bases that match TRBD1. The CDR3 consists of 13 residues. CDR1 SNHLY and CDR2 FYNNEI come from the germline V gene. V gave up 10 bases and J gave up 0 bases; unmatched junction bases: 4. The CDR3 coding sequence is TGTGCCAAACGGGACAGGGTCTCCTACGAGCAGTACTTC. Translating gives CAKRDRVSYEQYF.

The genes are TRBV19 and TRBJ1-5; 10 nucleotides align to TRBD1. The V gene end was trimmed by 9 bases and the J gene end by 4 bases; junction bases not matched to a gene: 6. The germline CDR1 and CDR2 sequences are LNHDA and SQIVND (reference sequence). This CDR3 spans 14 amino acids. The CDR3: CASVDRGSNQPQHF. The CDR3 region has the DNA TGTGCCAGCGTGGACAGGGGGTCGAATCAGCCCCAGCATTTT.

V and J are TRBV27 and TRBJ2-3, with 11 bases matching TRBD2. The CDR3 has 16 residues. Germline CDR1 MNHEY, CDR2 SMNVEV (reference sequence). V trimming: 0 bases; J trimming: 4 bases; junction bases outside the gene matches: 3. CDR3 in DNA: TGTGCCAGCAGTTTATCGGTAGCGGGAGGGCCAGATACGCAGTATTTT. Amino acids: CASSLSVAGGPDTQYF.

The chain uses TRBV5-1 and TRBJ2-1; 9 bases match TRBD1. The CDR3 runs to 15 residues. J gave up 0 bases and V 5 bases, and 3 bases lay outside the gene matches. The germline CDR1 and CDR2 sequences are SGHRS and YFSETQ. The CDR3 loop is CASSGTGSSYNEQFF. In nucleotides, the CDR3 is TGCGCCAGCAGTGGGACAGGGAGCTCCTACAATGAGCAGTTCTTC.

The rearrangement uses TRBV7-2 and TRBJ2-2; a possible D gene is TRBD2 (6 bases). The CDR3 runs 16 residues. V lost 5 bases and J 4 bases, leaving 17 bases between the germline ends. CDR1 is SGHTA and CDR2 is FQGNSA in the germline V gene. As DNA, the CDR3 is TGTGCCAGCAGCGACTTTACGGGAGTGGGCACCGGGGAGCTGTTTTTT. Translated, it gives CASSDFTGVGTGELFF.

This chain uses TRBV27 with TRBJ2-2; TRBD1 matches at 8 bases. The length of the CDR3 is 15 residues. Per germline, CDR1 MNHEY and CDR2 SMNVEV (reference sequence). J was trimmed by 6 bases and V by 5 bases; bases with no gene match: 8. The CDR3 is CASSHQGAGAGELFF. As DNA, the CDR3 is TGTGCCAGCAGTCACCAGGGGGCAGGGGCCGGGGAGCTGTTTTTT.

This chain links TRBV5-1 with TRBJ2-1; 7 nucleotides line up with TRBD2. CDR3 length equals 14 residues. The germline V gene encodes CDR1 SGHRS and CDR2 YFSETQ. The junction had 6 bases not matched to a gene; V was cut back by 1 base and J by 8 bases. DNA of the CDR3: TGCGCCAGCAGCTTGAAGGGCGGGAGCTATGAGCAGTTCTTC. Translation: CASSLKGGSYEQFF.

The gene calls are TRBV6-5 and TRBJ1-6; 9 positions match TRBD1. Germline CDR1 and CDR2: MNHEY and SVGAGI. CDR3 size: 14 residues. V trimming: 5 bases; J trimming: 9 bases; junction bases outside the gene matches: 5. CDR3 loop: CASSPDRGASPLHF. The CDR3 nucleotides read TGTGCCAGCAGTCCCGACAGGGGGGCTTCACCCCTCCACTTT.

V and J are TRBV10-3 and TRBJ2-5; no reliable D call. The V gene's germline CDR1 is ENHRY and CDR2 SYGVKD. The length of the CDR3 is 14 residues. With 3 bases removed from V and 1 base from J, the gap between germline ends came to 9 bases. This CDR3 is CAISDVRSQETQYF. CDR3 bases: TGTGCCATCAGTGACGTCAGGTCCCAAGAGACCCAGTACTTC.

This chain joins TRBV27 and TRBJ2-3; D possibly corresponds to TRBD1 (5 bases). Germline V gene sequence: CDR1 MNHEY, CDR2 SMNVEV (reference sequence). The CDR3 runs to 14 residues. V was shortened by 5 bases and J by 1 base, with 10 bases between the two germline ends. The CDR3 coding sequence is TGTGCCAGCAGTACAGGTCACGGCACAGATACGCAGTATTTT. It is translated as CASSTGHGTDTQYF.

About this clone: This CDR3 is also generated by other DNA sequences in the sample. V and J are TRBV5-1 and TRBJ2-2; D remains ambiguous. Trimming left V 4 bases short and J 1 base short, with 8 bases between. Per the germline V gene, CDR1 is SGHRS and CDR2 is YFSETQ. The CDR3 extends over 14 amino acids. The CDR3 spells CASSLAGNTGELFF. CDR3 sequence (DNA): TGCGCCAGCAGCCTTGCAGGGAACACCGGGGAGCTGTTTTTT.

The V call is TRBV18, the J call TRBJ2-7, with D unresolved. CDR3 length equals 14 residues. The germline gives CDR1 KGHSH, CDR2 LQKENI. V lost 2 bases and J lost 2, with 10 bases in between. CDR3 nucleotides: TGTGCCAGCTCACCAGCGCCTCGCCCCTACGAGCAGTACTTC. It encodes CASSPAPRPYEQYF.

The chain has TRBV5-8 and TRBJ2-7, with D perhaps TRBD1 (5 bases). Germline V gives CDR1 SGHTS, CDR2 YDEGEE. The CDR3 covers 15 residues. V gave up 2 bases and J gave up 1 base, with 13 bases separating them. CDR3 sequence: CASSLQARASYEQYF. CDR3 in DNA: TGTGCCAGCAGCTTACAAGCCAGGGCTTCCTACGAGCAGTACTTC.